These T cell receptor beta chains were read from a single sample in a study of human T cells and chemical hapten exposure. Using its own MiXCR run on the RACE reads, TCRdb lists one record per CDR3 protein. The data hold 150,000 to 200,000 distinct CDR3 sequences, with roughly 15% observed a single time. Sequencing used whole blood, obtained in connection with sensitization to the hapten diphenylcyclopropenone (DPC). These receptors were collected from a woman in her 30s with alopecia areata. Some clones in this sample may be carry-over from other donors' samples. Both conserved end residues are part of each CDR3. D genes are given only for firm matches. A clone size is listed for some rows: how often the clone was seen (once, few, many), or a class if it is expanded.

size	length	D	V	J	DNA	CDR3
many	12	TRBD1	TRBV7-2	TRBJ1-1	TGTGCCAGCAGCTTCCGACAGGGAGAAGCTTTCTTT	CASSFRQGEAFF
few	14	TRBD1	TRBV30	TRBJ1-1	TGTGCCTGGAGTGGGGGGACAGGGAGAACTGAAGCTTTCTTT	CAWSGGTGRTEAFF
many	16	TRBD1	TRBV11-2	TRBJ2-2	TGTGCCAGCAGCTGGAGATCCGGGACAGCCACCGGGGAGCTGTTTTTT	CASSWRSGTATGELFF
many	11	NA	TRBV24-1	TRBJ1-2	TGTGCCACCAGTGGCGGGTATGGCTACACCTTC	CATSGGYGYTF
NA	15	TRBD1	TRBV5-6	TRBJ1-5	TGTGCCAGCAGTTTGTACAGGACAGGGAATCAGCCCCAGCATTTT	CASSLYRTGNQPQHF
NA	16	TRBD2	TRBV20-1	TRBJ2-3	TGCAGTGCTAGACCAACGACGGGGGGAGGCACAGATACGCAGTATTTT	CSARPTTGGGTDTQYF
few	19	TRBD2	TRBV5-8	TRBJ2-3	TGTGCCAGCAGCTACTACTCGGGACTAGCGGGGGGAACCACAGATACGCAGTATTTT	CASSYYSGLAGGTTDTQYF
NA	16	NA	TRBV7-2	TRBJ1-3	TGTGCCAGCAGCTTAGAGTGGGGAGTCTCTGGAAACACCATATATTTT	CASSLEWGVSGNTIYF
NA	15	TRBD1	TRBV6-6	TRBJ2-2	TGTGCCAGCAGGATTCACAGGGGGGAGGTCGGGGAGCTGTTTTTT	CASRIHRGEVGELFF
NA	14	NA	TRBV20-1	TRBJ2-3	TGCAGTGCTAGAGATCCACAGGGAGGAGATACGCAGTATTTT	CSARDPQGGDTQYF
many	17	NA	TRBV9	TRBJ1-3	TGTGCCAGCAGCGAGGAAACTACAGGGATCTCTGGAAACACCATATATTTT	CASSEETTGISGNTIYF
few	17	TRBD1	TRBV24-1	TRBJ2-2	TGTGCCACCAGTGATCCTCGGACAGGCGTGAGCACCGGGGAGCTGTTTTTT	CATSDPRTGVSTGELFF
many	15	TRBD1	TRBV5-1	TRBJ1-1	TGCGCCAGCAGCCCGTCCCGGGACAGGGGGATTGAAGCTTTCTTT	CASSPSRDRGIEAFF
NA	14	TRBD1	TRBV7-2	TRBJ1-2	TGTGCCAGCAGCTTAAGGGACAGCCACTATGGCTACACCTTC	CASSLRDSHYGYTF
NA	15	TRBD2	TRBV20-1	TRBJ2-3	TGCAGTGCTTCCCCCGCGGGGGGCCCCGCAGATACGCAGTATTTT	CSASPAGGPADTQYF
few	16	TRBD2	TRBV7-6	TRBJ2-4	TGTGCCAGCAGCCGCGGACTAGGAGAAGCCAAAAACATTCAGTACTTC	CASSRGLGEAKNIQYF
few	12	NA	TRBV7-2	TRBJ2-1	TGTGCCAGCAGCTTAGGGGGAGGAATGCAGTTCTTC	CASSLGGGMQFF
few	15	NA	TRBV5-5	TRBJ2-7	TGTGCCAGCAGCTTGGTGTCAGGGCGCTCCTACGAGCAGTACTTC	CASSLVSGRSYEQYF
few	15	NA	TRBV5-4	TRBJ2-5	TGTGCCAGCAGCCAAAGTGTGTCCGGCACCAGGGCCCAGTACTTC	CASSQSVSGTRAQYF
few	14	NA	TRBV2	TRBJ1-4	TGTGCCAGCAGTGTAGGACAGACAGGAGGAAAACTGTTTTTT	CASSVGQTGGKLFF
NA	15	NA	TRBV6-1	TRBJ2-7	TGTGCCAGCCGGTACAGGAATTCTTACAACTACGAGCAGTACTTC	CASRYRNSYNYEQYF
NA	15	TRBD2	TRBV6-2/TRBV6-3	TRBJ2-1	TGTGCCAGCAGTTATGGACTAGCAAATTACAATGAGCAGTTCTTC	CASSYGLANYNEQFF
few	16	NA	TRBV27	TRBJ2-7	TGTGCCAGCAGTTTTGGTCAGCCATTGGACGACTACGAGCAGTACTTC	CASSFGQPLDDYEQYF